Each of the 4 T cell receptor beta chains below was sequenced from the same sample in a study of T cell responses to AZD1222 COVID-19 vaccine. Data came from immunoSEQ multiplex PCR; TCRdb stores just in-frame clones and leaves some out. The table has more than 110,000 clones, about 92% seen once. This sample comprised peripheral blood, obtained on day 0 of AZD1222 vaccination. Receptors were obtained from an adult in good health.

The chain employs TRBV3-1 (or the pseudogene TRBV3-2) and TRBJ2-7, with D possibly being TRBD2 (5 bases). V was clipped by 0 bases and J by 1 base, with 13 bases between them. This CDR3 comprises 16 residues. Germline CDR1 reads LGHDT; CDR2 reads YNNKEL (reference sequence). The CDR3 nucleotides read TGTGCCAGCAGCCAAGATAGGAGCCCGGGATCCTACGAGCAGTACTTC. Translating it yields CASSQDRSPGSYEQYF.

The chain uses TRBV19 and TRBJ1-5; D gene unclear. The V gene's germline CDR1 is LNHDA and CDR2 SQIVND (reference sequence). The CDR3 has 16 amino acids. The ends were cut back, 2 bases at V and 5 bases at J, with 16 bases in the middle. CDR3 amino acids: CASSILGLHRDQPQHF. DNA for the CDR3: TGTGCCAGTAGTATATTAGGGTTACACCGGGATCAGCCCCAGCATTTT.

The chain employs TRBV2 and TRBJ1-5, with D possibly TRBD1 on 5 matching bases. The V end was cut by 8 bases, the J end by 0 bases, with 11 bases between. Germline loops: CDR1 SNHLY, CDR2 FYNNEI. This CDR3 has 14 residues. The CDR3 spells CASWQGDSNQPQHF. CDR3 nucleotide sequence: TGTGCCAGCTGGCAGGGTGATAGCAATCAGCCCCAGCATTTT.

This chain joins TRBV7-8 and TRBJ2-2; 7 nucleotides match TRBD2. CDR3 length equals 14 residues. Trimming at V came to 7 bases and at J to 6 bases, leaving 8 bases not matched to a gene. Germline CDR1 reads SGHVS; CDR2 reads FQNEAQ. Here the CDR3 reads CASKRGLSPGELFF. CDR3 DNA sequence: TGTGCCAGCAAGCGGGGTCTAAGTCCCGGGGAGCTGTTTTTT.